These T cell receptor beta chains were read from a single sample in a study of blood T cell repertoires in COVID-19. TCRdb's copy holds only in-frame clones and misses some; the assay was immunoSEQ multiplex PCR. The sample yields around 31,000 clones, 88% seen once. The material sequenced was peripheral blood. The source of these receptors is a man in his sixties with COVID-19, enrolled during active disease. CDR3s include the opening cysteine and the closing phenylalanine or tryptophan. A D gene is named only where the DNA matches it firmly. Clone size appears in some rows only: once, few, many, or a class for an expanded clone.

abundance	j_gene	d_gene	v_gene	CDR3aa	CDR3nt
-	TRBJ1-2	-	TRBV5-8	CASSPGWGENNYGYTF	TGTGCCAGCAGCCCAGGGTGGGGCGAGAACAACTATGGCTACACCTTC
once	TRBJ1-1	TRBD1	TRBV5-4	CASRSGTGGAGNTEAFF	TGTGCCAGCAGATCCGGGACAGGGGGCGCGGGGAACACTGAAGCTTTCTTT
-	TRBJ2-7	-	TRBV21-1	CASSKVGWVTGSPTLWYF	TGTGCCAGCAGCAAAGTTGGGTGGGTGACAGGGAGCCCTACTTTGTGGTACTTC
-	TRBJ2-7	TRBD1	TRBV4-2	CASSHVDRVKTYEQYF	TGTGCCAGCAGCCATGTAGACAGGGTAAAAACCTACGAGCAGTACTTC
few	TRBJ1-3	-	TRBV13	CASSSRGAGNTIYF	TGTGCCAGCAGCTCACGGGGAGCTGGAAACACCATATATTTT
-	TRBJ2-1	-	TRBV30	CAWSVRADNEQFF	TGTGCCTGGAGTGTACGTGCAGACAATGAGCAGTTCTTC
-	TRBJ2-7	TRBD1	TRBV6-6	CASSFDRADEQYF	TGTGCCAGCAGTTTTGACAGGGCCGACGAGCAGTACTTC
-	TRBJ1-2	-	TRBV27	CASSWGGVVGGYTF	TGTGCCAGCAGTTGGGGGGGGGTGGTAGGAGGCTACACCTTC
-	TRBJ2-3	-	TRBV6-1	CASSDRPAQYF	TGTGCCAGCAGTGACCGCCCGGCGCAGTATTTT
-	TRBJ2-2	TRBD2	TRBV19	CASSIAGTTNTGELFF	TGTGCCAGTAGTATAGCTGGGACTACGAACACCGGGGAGCTGTTTTTT
few	TRBJ2-5	-	TRBV11-3	CASSFGLEAHRETQYF	TGTGCCAGCAGCTTCGGCCTCGAGGCCCACCGAGAGACCCAGTACTTC
-	TRBJ2-3	TRBD1	TRBV10-2	CASSDRTGANTDTQYF	TGCGCCAGCAGTGATCGGACAGGGGCTAACACAGATACGCAGTATTTT
-	TRBJ1-1	-	TRBV2	CASSSSPWRDTEAFF	TGTGCCAGCAGCTCTAGCCCCTGGAGGGACACTGAAGCTTTCTTT
-	TRBJ2-7	TRBD2	TRBV10-3	CAISDSGASGRLYEQYF	TGTGCCATCAGTGATTCGGGCGCTAGCGGGAGACTATACGAGCAGTACTTC
-	TRBJ2-1	TRBD1	TRBV29-1	CSVDKQGYEQFF	TGCAGCGTTGACAAACAGGGGTATGAGCAGTTCTTC
once	TRBJ2-5	TRBD1	TRBV10-2	CASSDGDRGPQETQYF	TGCGCCAGCAGTGACGGGGACAGGGGCCCCCAAGAGACCCAGTACTTC